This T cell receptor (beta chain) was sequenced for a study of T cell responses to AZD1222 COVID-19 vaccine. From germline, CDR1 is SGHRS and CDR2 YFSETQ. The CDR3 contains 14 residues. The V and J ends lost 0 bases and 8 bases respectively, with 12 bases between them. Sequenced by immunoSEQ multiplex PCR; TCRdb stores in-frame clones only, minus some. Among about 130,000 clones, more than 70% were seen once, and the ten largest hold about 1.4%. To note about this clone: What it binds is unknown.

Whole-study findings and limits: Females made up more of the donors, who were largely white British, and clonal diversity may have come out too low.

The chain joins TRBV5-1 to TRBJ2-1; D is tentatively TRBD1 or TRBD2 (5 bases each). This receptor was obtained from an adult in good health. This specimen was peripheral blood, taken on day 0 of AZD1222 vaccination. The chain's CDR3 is CASSLALGTDEQFF. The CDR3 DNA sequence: TGCGCCAGCAGCTTGGCGCTGGGGACCGATGAGCAGTTCTTC.